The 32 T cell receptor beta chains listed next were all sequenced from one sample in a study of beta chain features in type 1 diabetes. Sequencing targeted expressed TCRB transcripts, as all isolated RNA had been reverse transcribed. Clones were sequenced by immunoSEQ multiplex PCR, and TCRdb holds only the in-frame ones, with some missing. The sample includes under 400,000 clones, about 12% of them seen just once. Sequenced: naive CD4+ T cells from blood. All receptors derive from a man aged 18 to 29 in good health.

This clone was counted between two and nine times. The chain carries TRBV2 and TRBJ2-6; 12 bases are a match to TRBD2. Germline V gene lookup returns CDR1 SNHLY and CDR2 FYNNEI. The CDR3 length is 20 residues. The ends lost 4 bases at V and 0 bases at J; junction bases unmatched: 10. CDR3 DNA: TGTGCCAGCAGTGGACAGCCCGGACTAGCGGGAAGCTCTGGGGCCAACGTCCTGACTTTC. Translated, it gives CASSGQPGLAGSSGANVLTF.

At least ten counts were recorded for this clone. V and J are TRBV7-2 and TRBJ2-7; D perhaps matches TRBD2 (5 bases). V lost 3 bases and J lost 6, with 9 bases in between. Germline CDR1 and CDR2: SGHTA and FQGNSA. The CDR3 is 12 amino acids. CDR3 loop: CASSLRAGEQYF. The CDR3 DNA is TGTGCCAGCAGCTTGCGGGCTGGCGAGCAGTACTTC.

CDR3 nucleotides: TGTGCCAGCAGTTATCAAGAGTACAATGAGCAGTTCTTC. It encodes CASSYQEYNEQFF. The chain has TRBV6-6 and TRBJ2-1; no clear D gene. V lost 3 bases and J lost 4, with 7 bases in between. In germline, CDR1 is MNHNY, CDR2 SVGAGI (reference sequence). CDR3 size: 13 residues.

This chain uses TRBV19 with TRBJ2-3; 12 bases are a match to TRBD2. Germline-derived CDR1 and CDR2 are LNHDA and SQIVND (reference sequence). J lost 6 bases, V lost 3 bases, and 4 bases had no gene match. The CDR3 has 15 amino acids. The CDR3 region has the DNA TGTGCCAGTAGTATCCGGACTAGCGGGGTTGATACGCAGTATTTT. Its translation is CASSIRTSGVDTQYF.

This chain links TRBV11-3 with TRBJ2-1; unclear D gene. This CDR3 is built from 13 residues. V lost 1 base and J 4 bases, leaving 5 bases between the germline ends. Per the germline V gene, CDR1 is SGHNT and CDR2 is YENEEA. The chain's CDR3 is CASSLGQYNEQFF. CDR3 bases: TGTGCCAGCAGCTTAGGGCAGTACAATGAGCAGTTCTTC.

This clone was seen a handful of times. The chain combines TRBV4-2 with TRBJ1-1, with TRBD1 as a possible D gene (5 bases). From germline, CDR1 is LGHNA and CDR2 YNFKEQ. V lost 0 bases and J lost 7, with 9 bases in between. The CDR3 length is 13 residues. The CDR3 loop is CASSQDWGVEAFF. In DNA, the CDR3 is TGTGCCAGCAGCCAAGATTGGGGGGTTGAAGCTTTCTTT.

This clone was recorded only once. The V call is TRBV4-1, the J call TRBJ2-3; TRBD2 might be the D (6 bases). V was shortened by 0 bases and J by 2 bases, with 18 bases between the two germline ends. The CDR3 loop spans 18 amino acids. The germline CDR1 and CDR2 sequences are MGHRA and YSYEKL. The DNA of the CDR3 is TGCGCCAGCAGCCAAGATCTGCTTACCCGGGGGATCACAGATACGCAGTATTTT. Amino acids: CASSQDLLTRGITDTQYF.

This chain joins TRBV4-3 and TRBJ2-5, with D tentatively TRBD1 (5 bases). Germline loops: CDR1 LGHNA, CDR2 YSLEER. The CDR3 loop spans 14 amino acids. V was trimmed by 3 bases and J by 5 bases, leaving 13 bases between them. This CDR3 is CASSQTVSGETQYF. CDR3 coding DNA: TGCGCCAGCAGCCAGACAGTCAGTGGGGAGACCCAGTACTTC.

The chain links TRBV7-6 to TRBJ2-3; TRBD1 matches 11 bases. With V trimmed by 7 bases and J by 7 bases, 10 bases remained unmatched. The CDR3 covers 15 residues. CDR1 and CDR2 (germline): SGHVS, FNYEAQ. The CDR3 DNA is TGTGCCAGCACTACCGGGACAGGGGGGGTCTATACGCAGTATTTT. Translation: CASTTGTGGVYTQYF. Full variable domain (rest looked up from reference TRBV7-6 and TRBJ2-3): GAGVSQSPRYKVTKRGQDVALRCDPISGHVSLYWYRQALGQGPEFLTYFNYEAQQDKSGLPNDRFSAERPEGSISTLTIQRTEQRDSAMYRCASTTGTGGVYTQYFGPGTRLTVL.

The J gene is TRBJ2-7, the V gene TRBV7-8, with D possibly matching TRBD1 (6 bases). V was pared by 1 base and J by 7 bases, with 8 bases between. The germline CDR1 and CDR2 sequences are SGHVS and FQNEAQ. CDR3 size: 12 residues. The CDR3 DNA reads TGTGCCAGCAGCTTAGTACAGGGAGAGCAGTACTTC. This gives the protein CASSLVQGEQYF.

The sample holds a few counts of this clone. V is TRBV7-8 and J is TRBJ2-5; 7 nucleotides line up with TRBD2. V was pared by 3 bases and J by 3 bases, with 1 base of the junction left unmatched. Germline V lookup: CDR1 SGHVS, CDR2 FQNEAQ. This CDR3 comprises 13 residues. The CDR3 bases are TGTGCCAGCAGCTTTCGGGGGGAAGAGACCCAGTACTTC. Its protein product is CASSFRGEETQYF.

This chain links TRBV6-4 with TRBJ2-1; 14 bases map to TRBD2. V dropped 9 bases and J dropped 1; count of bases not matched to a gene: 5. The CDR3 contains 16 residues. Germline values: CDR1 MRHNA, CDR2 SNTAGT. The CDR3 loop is CARTSGRGKSYNEQFF. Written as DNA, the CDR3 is TGTGCCAGGACTAGCGGGAGGGGGAAGTCCTACAATGAGCAGTTCTTC.

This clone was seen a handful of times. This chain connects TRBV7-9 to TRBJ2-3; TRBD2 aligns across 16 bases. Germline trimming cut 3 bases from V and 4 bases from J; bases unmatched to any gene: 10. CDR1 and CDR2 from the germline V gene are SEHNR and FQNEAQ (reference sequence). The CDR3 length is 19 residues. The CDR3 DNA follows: TGTGCCAGCAGCTTTAACACCGGGACTAGCGGGGGGGCGGCAGATACGCAGTATTTT. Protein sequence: CASSFNTGTSGGAADTQYF.

CDR3 sequence (DNA): TGTGCCAGCAGCTTGCGAACCCGACAGGGGCCCTACGAGCAGTACTTC. As protein: CASSLRTRQGPYEQYF. V is TRBV7-8 and J is TRBJ2-7; 8 nucleotides match TRBD1. J was trimmed by 2 bases and V by 3 bases; bases with no gene match: 9. This CDR3 has 16 residues. Germline V gene lookup returns CDR1 SGHVS and CDR2 FQNEAQ.

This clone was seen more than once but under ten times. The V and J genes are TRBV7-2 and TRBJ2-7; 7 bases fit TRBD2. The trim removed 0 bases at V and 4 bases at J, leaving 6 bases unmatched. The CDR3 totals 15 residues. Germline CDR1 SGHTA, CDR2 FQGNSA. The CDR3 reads CASSLAGGRPYEQYF. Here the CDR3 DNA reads TGTGCCAGCAGCTTAGCGGGCGGGAGACCGTACGAGCAGTACTTC.

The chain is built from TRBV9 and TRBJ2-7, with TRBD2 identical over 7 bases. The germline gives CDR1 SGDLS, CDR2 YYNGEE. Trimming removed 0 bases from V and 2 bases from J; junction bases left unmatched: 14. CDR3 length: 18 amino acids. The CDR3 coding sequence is TGTGCCAGCAGCGTAGAGGGGAGGGGCGCGGGAGCCCCCTACGAGCAGTACTTC. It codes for CASSVEGRGAGAPYEQYF.

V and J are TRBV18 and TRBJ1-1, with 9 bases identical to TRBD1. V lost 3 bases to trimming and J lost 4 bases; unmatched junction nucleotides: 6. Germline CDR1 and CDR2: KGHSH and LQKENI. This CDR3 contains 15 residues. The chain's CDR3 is CASSPPGTGLTEAFF. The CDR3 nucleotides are TGTGCCAGCTCACCCCCCGGGACAGGGCTCACTGAAGCTTTCTTT. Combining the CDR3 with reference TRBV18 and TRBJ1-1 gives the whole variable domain NAGVMQNPRHLVRRRGQEARLRCSPMKGHSHVYWYRQLPEEGLKFMVYLQKENIIDESGMPKERFSAEFPKEGPSILRIQQVVRGDSAAYFCASSPPGTGLTEAFFGQGTRLTVV.

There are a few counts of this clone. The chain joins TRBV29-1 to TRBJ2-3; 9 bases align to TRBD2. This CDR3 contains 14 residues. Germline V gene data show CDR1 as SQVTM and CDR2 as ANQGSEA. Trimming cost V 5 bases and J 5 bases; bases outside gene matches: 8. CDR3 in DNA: TGCAGCGTTACCGCGGGAGGGCATATAGATACGCAGTATTTT. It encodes CSVTAGGHIDTQYF.

CDR3 amino acids: CASSLSLNQGNQPQHF. CDR3 in DNA: TGTGCCAGCAGTTTATCCCTTAATCAGGGCAATCAGCCCCAGCATTTT. The rearrangement uses TRBV27 and TRBJ1-5; D remains ambiguous. This CDR3 is 16 amino acids long. Per the germline V gene, CDR1 is MNHEY and CDR2 is SMNVEV (reference sequence). Between the trimmed V and J ends, which lost 0 bases and 2 bases, there was a span of 11 bases.

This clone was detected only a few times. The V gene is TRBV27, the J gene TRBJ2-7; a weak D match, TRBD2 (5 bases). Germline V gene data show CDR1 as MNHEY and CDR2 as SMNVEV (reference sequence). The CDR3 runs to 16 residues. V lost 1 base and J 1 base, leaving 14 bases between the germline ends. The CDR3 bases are TGTGCCAGCAGTTTATTGGCTAGCCTCAGTTCCTACGAGCAGTACTTC. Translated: CASSLLASLSSYEQYF.

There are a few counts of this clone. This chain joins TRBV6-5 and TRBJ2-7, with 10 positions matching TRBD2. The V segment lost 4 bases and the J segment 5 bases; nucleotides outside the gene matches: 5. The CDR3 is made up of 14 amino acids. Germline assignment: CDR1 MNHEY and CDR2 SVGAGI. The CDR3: CASSSLAGDHEQYF. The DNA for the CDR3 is TGTGCCAGCAGTTCCCTAGCGGGAGACCACGAGCAGTACTTC.

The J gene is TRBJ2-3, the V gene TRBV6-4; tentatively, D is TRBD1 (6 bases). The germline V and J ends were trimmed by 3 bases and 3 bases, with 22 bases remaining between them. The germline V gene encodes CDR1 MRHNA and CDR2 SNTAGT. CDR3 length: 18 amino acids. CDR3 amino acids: CASSDPDSRAWGTDTQYF. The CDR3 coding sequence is TGTGCCAGCAGTGATCCGGACAGCCGGGCTTGGGGGACAGATACGCAGTATTTT.

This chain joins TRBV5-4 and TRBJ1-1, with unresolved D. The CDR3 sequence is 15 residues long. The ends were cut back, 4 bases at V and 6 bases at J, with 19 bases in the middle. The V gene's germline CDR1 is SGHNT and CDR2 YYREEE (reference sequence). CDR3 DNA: TGTGCCAGCAGCCGGCGTTATGGGCCGGTCGCTGAAGCTTTCTTT. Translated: CASSRRYGPVAEAFF.

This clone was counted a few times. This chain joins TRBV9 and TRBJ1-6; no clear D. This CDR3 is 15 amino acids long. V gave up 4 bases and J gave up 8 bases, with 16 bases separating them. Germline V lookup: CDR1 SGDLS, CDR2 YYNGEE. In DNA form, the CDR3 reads TGTGCCAGCAGCCCGTCAGGTCGGGGAGATTCACCCCTCCACTTT. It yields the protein CASSPSGRGDSPLHF.

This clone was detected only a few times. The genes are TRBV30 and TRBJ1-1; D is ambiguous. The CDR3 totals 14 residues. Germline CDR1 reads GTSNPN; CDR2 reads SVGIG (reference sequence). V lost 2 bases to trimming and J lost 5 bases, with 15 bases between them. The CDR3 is CAWSRTLLGTEAFF. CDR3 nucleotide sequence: TGTGCCTGGAGTCGGACTCTGTTGGGAACTGAAGCTTTCTTT.

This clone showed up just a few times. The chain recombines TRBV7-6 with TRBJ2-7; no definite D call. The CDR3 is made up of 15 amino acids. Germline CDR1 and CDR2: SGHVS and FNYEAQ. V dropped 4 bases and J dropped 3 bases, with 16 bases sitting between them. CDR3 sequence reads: CASSSLSFPGYEQYF. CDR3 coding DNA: TGTGCCAGCAGCTCCTTATCTTTCCCCGGCTACGAGCAGTACTTC.

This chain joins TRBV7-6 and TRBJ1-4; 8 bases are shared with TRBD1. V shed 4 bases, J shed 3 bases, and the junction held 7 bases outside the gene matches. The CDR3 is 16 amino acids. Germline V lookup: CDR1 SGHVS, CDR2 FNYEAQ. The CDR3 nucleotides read TGTGCCAGCAGCTCAAGGTTGACAGGGGCTAATGAAAAACTGTTTTTT. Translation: CASSSRLTGANEKLFF. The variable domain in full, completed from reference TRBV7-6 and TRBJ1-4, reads GAGVSQSPRYKVTKRGQDVALRCDPISGHVSLYWYRQALGQGPEFLTYFNYEAQQDKSGLPNDRFSAERPEGSISTLTIQRTEQRDSAMYRCASSSRLTGANEKLFFGSGTQLSVL.

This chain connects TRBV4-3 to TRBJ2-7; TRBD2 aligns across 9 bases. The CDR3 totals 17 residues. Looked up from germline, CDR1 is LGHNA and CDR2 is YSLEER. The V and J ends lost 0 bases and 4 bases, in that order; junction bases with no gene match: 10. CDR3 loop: CASSQDVAGEGGYEQYF. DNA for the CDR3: TGCGCCAGCAGCCAAGACGTAGCGGGAGAAGGAGGGTACGAGCAGTACTTC.

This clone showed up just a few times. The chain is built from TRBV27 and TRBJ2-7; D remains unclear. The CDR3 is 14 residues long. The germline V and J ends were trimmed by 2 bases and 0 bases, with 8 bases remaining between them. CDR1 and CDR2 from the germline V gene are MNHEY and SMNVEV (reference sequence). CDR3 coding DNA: TGTGCCAGCAGTTTAGTCGCACACTCCTACGAGCAGTACTTC. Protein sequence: CASSLVAHSYEQYF.

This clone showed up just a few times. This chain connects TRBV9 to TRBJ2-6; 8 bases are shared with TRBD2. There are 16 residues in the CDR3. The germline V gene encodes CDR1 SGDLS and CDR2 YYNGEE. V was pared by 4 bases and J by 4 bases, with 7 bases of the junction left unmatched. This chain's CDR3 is CASSSGGGPGANVLTF. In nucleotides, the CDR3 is TGTGCCAGCAGCTCCGGGGGGGGGCCCGGGGCCAACGTCCTGACTTTC.

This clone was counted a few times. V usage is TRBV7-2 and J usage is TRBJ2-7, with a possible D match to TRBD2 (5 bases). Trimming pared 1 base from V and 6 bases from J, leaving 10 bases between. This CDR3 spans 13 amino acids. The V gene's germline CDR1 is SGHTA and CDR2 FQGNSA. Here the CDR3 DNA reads TGTGCCAGCAGCTTAGAGTTGGGGAGCGAGCAGTACTTC. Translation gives CASSLELGSEQYF. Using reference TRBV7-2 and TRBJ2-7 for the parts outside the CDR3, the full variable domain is GAGVSQSPSNKVTEKGKDVELRCDPISGHTALYWYRQSLGQGLEFLIYFQGNSAPDKSGLPSDRFSAERTGGSVSTLTIQRTQQEDSAVYLCASSLELGSEQYFGPGTRLTVT.

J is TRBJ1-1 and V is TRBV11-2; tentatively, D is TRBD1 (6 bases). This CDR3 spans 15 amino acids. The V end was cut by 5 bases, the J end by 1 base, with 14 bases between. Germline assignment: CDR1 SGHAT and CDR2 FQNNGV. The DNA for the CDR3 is TGTGCCAGCAGCCCCAACAGGGCCCCGAACACTGAAGCTTTCTTT. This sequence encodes CASSPNRAPNTEAFF.